What follows is one T cell receptor (beta chain) and its context. This record belongs to a study of technical replicates of blood from a handful of donors. Profiling relied on immunoSEQ multiplex PCR, and the TCRdb table lists in-frame clones only, not all of them. The sample comprises 60,000 to 65,000 clones, around 86% of which are singletons, and 5.1% rests with the top ten. Germline V gives CDR1 SEHNR, CDR2 FQNEAQ (reference sequence). CDR3 length equals 14 residues. Deletions cut 3 bases from V and 0 bases from J, with 5 bases between. The J gene is TRBJ1-4, the V gene TRBV7-9; D ambiguous. This clonotype was sampled from a human donor in good health. Some clones in this sample may be carry-over from other donors' samples. Sequencing used PBMCs. CDR3 residues: CASSFRATNEKLFF. As DNA, the CDR3 is TGTGCCAGCAGCTTTCGAGCAACTAATGAAAAACTGTTTTTT.